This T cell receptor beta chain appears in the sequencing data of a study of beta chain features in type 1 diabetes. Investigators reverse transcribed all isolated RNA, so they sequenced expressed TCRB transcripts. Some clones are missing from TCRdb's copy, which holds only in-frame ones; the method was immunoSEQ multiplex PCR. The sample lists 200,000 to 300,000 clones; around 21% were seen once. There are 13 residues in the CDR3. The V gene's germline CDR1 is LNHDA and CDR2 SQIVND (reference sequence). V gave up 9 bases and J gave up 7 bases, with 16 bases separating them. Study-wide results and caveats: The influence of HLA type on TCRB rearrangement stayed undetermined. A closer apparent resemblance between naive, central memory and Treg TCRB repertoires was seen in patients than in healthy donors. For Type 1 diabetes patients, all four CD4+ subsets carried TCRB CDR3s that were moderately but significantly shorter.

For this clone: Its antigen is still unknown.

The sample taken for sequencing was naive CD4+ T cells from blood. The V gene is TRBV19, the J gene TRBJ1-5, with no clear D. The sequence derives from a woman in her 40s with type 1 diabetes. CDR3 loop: CASYPKTGQPQHF. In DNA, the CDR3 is TGTGCCAGCTACCCCAAAACGGGGCAGCCCCAGCATTTT.